This T cell receptor (beta chain) stems from a study of T cells after posttransplantation cyclophosphamide. This clone was counted at least ten times. Produced via immunoSEQ multiplex PCR; TCRdb's table is partial and in-frame only. The record shows approximately 8,000 clones for this sample, with no singletons present. A marrow graft followed busulfan-fludarabine conditioning, with cyclophosphamide on days +3 and +4. Germline V CDR1 and CDR2: LGHNT, FRNRAP. The CDR3 extends over 16 amino acids. Trimming shortened V by 0 bases and J by 2 bases, and 12 bases separated the two germline ends. This material consisted of PBMCs, taken after an allogeneic stem cell transplant with post-transplant cyclophosphamide. The source of this sequence is a male patient aged 30 to 39 who received an allogeneic stem cell transplant from an unrelated donor, was CMV-positive, and had acute and chronic GVHD. Some T cells may originate from the graft donor. The V and J genes are TRBV12-5 and TRBJ2-3; possibly TRBD2 for D (6 bases). This CDR3 reads CASGLVHTSITDTQYF. In nucleotides, the CDR3 is TGTGCTAGTGGTTTGGTACATACTAGCATCACAGATACGCAGTATTTT.